The 26 T cell receptor beta chains reported below all come from one sample, sequenced in a study of OX40 agonist ivuxolimab in advanced cancers. Clones were sequenced by immunoSEQ multiplex PCR, and TCRdb holds only the in-frame ones, with some missing. The data hold 95,000 to 110,000 clones, with less than 95% observed a single time. The sample in question was CD4+ or CD8+ T cells sorted from blood, obtained in a trial of the OX40 agonist ivuxolimab. These receptors originate from an adult with an advanced solid tumor such as melanoma, head and neck, liver or kidney cancer.

This clone has a single count. The chain's CDR3 is CSASLAGGREQYF. The CDR3 DNA sequence: TGCAGCGCATCACTAGCGGGAGGTAGGGAGCAGTACTTC. The V call is TRBV29-1, the J call TRBJ2-7; 12 bases are shared with TRBD2. V lost 7 bases to trimming and J lost 7 bases; unmatched junction nucleotides: 8. There are 13 residues in the CDR3. Germline V gene sequence: CDR1 SQVTM, CDR2 ANQGSEA.

The gene calls are TRBV27 and TRBJ1-2; 10 bases match TRBD1. There are 16 residues in the CDR3. V gave up 8 bases and J gave up 6 bases; unmatched junction bases: 15. Per the germline V gene, CDR1 is MNHEY and CDR2 is SMNVEV (reference sequence). CDR3 in amino acids: CASGSRTGGVLDGYTF. The CDR3 DNA reads as TGTGCCAGCGGGTCCAGGACAGGGGGGGTACTGGATGGCTACACCTTC.

The chain has TRBV5-1 and TRBJ1-6, with TRBD1 as a possible D gene (5 bases). The germline V gene has CDR1 SGHRS and CDR2 YFSETQ. The germline V and J ends were trimmed by 0 bases and 5 bases, with 15 bases remaining between them. The CDR3 totals 17 residues. In nucleotides, the CDR3 is TGCGCCAGCAGCTTGGATGCGGGGACCACAAATAATTCACCCCTCCACTTT. Residues: CASSLDAGTTNNSPLHF.

This clone was observed once. CDR3 residues: CASSFGTVVYEQYF. CDR3 DNA: TGTGCCAGCAGCTTTGGGACTGTGGTGTACGAGCAGTACTTC. The V gene is TRBV7-9, the J gene TRBJ2-7, with a weak D call TRBD2 (6 bases). Germline lookup yields CDR1 SEHNR and CDR2 FQNEAQ (reference sequence). The CDR3 is 14 residues long. With 3 bases removed from V and 4 bases from J, the gap between germline ends came to 13 bases.

The CDR3 here is CASSVSGAGAGHEQYF. The CDR3 DNA reads as TGTGCCAGCAGCGTGTCTGGGGCGGGAGCTGGTCACGAGCAGTACTTC. The rearrangement links TRBV7-2 to TRBJ2-7, with TRBD2 identical over 7 bases. Unmatched junction bases numbered 15, after V lost 5 bases and J lost 5 bases. This CDR3 has 16 amino acids. Germline lookup yields CDR1 SGHTA and CDR2 FQGNSA. The whole variable domain, filled in from reference TRBV7-2 and TRBJ2-7, reads GAGVSQSPSNKVTEKGKDVELRCDPISGHTALYWYRQSLGQGLEFLIYFQGNSAPDKSGLPSDRFSAERTGGSVSTLTIQRTQQEDSAVYLCASSVSGAGAGHEQYFGPGTRLTVT.

The V call is TRBV11-2, the J call TRBJ2-1; D not certain. V was trimmed by 2 bases and J by 4 bases, leaving 12 bases between them. Germline V gives CDR1 SGHAT, CDR2 FQNNGV. The CDR3 totals 15 residues. In nucleotides, the CDR3 is TGTGCCAGCAGCTTATCGTCAAGCGCATACAATGAGCAGTTCTTC. It translates to CASSLSSSAYNEQFF.

In DNA form, the CDR3 reads TGCGCCAGCAGCCAAGTTACGACAGTGAAGGAGACCCAGTACTTC. It yields the protein CASSQVTTVKETQYF. The chain employs TRBV4-1 and TRBJ2-5; tentative D call: TRBD1 (5 bases). This CDR3 spans 15 amino acids. Trimming cost V 1 base and J 5 bases, with 14 bases left between them. Germline V gene data show CDR1 as MGHRA and CDR2 as YSYEKL.

This clone was seen only once. The genes are TRBV5-6 and TRBJ1-5; maybe TRBD1 (5 bases). Germline values: CDR1 SGHDT, CDR2 YYEEEE. The CDR3 is 16 residues long. V gave up 4 bases and J gave up 6 bases, with 20 bases separating them. CDR3 DNA sequence: TGTGCCAGCAGCAGCCAGTTGGGGGGGTATGGTCAGCCCCAGCATTTT. This gives the protein CASSSQLGGYGQPQHF. The whole variable domain, filled in from reference TRBV5-6 and TRBJ1-5, reads DAGVTQSPTHLIKTRGQQVTLRCSPKSGHDTVSWYQQALGQGPQFIFQYYEEEERQRGNFPDRFSGHQFPNYSSELNVNALLLGDSALYLCASSSQLGGYGQPQHFGDGTRLSIL.

The rearrangement uses TRBV7-2 and TRBJ1-1; TRBD1 is a possible D gene (5 bases). Germline CDR1 and CDR2: SGHTA and FQGNSA. With 7 bases removed from V and 2 bases from J, the gap between germline ends came to 14 bases. The CDR3 loop spans 14 amino acids. CDR3 residues: CASKQSRVNTEAFF. The CDR3 region has the DNA TGTGCCAGCAAACAATCCAGGGTTAACACTGAAGCTTTCTTT.

The V and J genes are TRBV5-5 and TRBJ2-7; no reliable D call. From germline, CDR1 is SGHKS and CDR2 YYEKEE (reference sequence). The CDR3 is made up of 12 amino acids. V was cut by 1 base and J by 4 bases, with 6 bases left in between. CDR3 DNA: TGTGCCAGCAGCTTGCCCCTGTACGAGCAGTACTTC. It is translated as CASSLPLYEQYF. The full variable domain, rest sourced from reference TRBV5-5 and TRBJ2-7, is DAGVTQSPTHLIKTRGQQVTLRCSPISGHKSVSWYQQVLGQGPQFIFQYYEKEERGRGNFPDRFSARQFPNYSSELNVNALLLGDSALYLCASSLPLYEQYFGPGTRLTVT.

The rearrangement joins TRBV28 to TRBJ1-2; D is possibly TRBD1 (6 bases). The CDR3 length is 14 residues. Germline V gene sequence: CDR1 MDHEN, CDR2 SYDVKM. With 5 bases removed from V and 7 bases from J, the gap between germline ends came to 17 bases. CDR3 amino acids: CASSTSTGSTGYTF. CDR3 bases: TGTGCCAGCAGTACTAGTACAGGGTCTACTGGCTACACCTTC.

V gene TRBV7-8 combines with J gene TRBJ2-3; D is possibly TRBD1 or TRBD2 (5 bases each). The germline V and J ends were trimmed by 3 bases and 0 bases, with 13 bases remaining between them. CDR1 SGHVS and CDR2 FQNEAQ come from the germline V gene. This CDR3 region has 16 residues. CDR3 residues: CASSFWGSASTDTQYF. CDR3 sequence (DNA): TGTGCCAGCAGCTTTTGGGGGAGCGCCAGCACAGATACGCAGTATTTT. Full variable domain (missing parts from reference TRBV7-8 and TRBJ2-3): GAGVSQSPRYKVAKRGQDVALRCDPISGHVSLFWYQQALGQGPEFLTYFQNEAQLDKSGLPSDRFFAERPEGSVSTLKIQRTQQEDSAVYLCASSFWGSASTDTQYFGPGTRLTVL.

V is TRBV6-5 and J is TRBJ1-4; 7 bases match TRBD1. CDR1 is MNHEY and CDR2 is SVGAGI in the germline V gene. The CDR3 runs to 13 residues. Germline trimming cut 5 bases from V and 7 bases from J; bases unmatched to any gene: 4. The DNA of the CDR3 is TGTGCCAGCAGTATAGGGACAGCTGAAAAACTGTTTTTT. This translates into CASSIGTAEKLFF.

The CDR3: CASSARTSGSGTDTQYF. Written as DNA, the CDR3 is TGTGCCAGCAGCGCCCGGACTAGCGGGAGTGGCACAGATACGCAGTATTTT. V and J are TRBV9 and TRBJ2-3, with TRBD2 matching 13 bases. The J segment lost 1 base and the V segment lost 3 bases, leaving 5 bases of the junction unmatched. CDR1 is SGDLS and CDR2 is YYNGEE in the germline V gene. The CDR3 length is 17 residues. Full variable domain (outside the CDR3, taken from reference TRBV9 and TRBJ2-3): DSGVTQTPKHLITATGQRVTLRCSPRSGDLSVYWYQQSLDQGLQFLIQYYNGEERAKGNILERFSAQQFPDLHSELNLSSLELGDSALYFCASSARTSGSGTDTQYFGPGTRLTVL.

The V gene is TRBV19, the J gene TRBJ2-7; TRBD2 matches 8 bases. Per germline, CDR1 LNHDA and CDR2 SQIVND (reference sequence). The CDR3 sequence is 14 residues long. Trimming removed 9 bases from V and 0 bases from J; junction bases left unmatched: 7. CDR3 bases: TGTGCCAGCAAACTAGCGGTGAGCTCCTACGAGCAGTACTTC. Translating it yields CASKLAVSSYEQYF.

This rearrangement joins TRBV28 to TRBJ2-7; D is unresolved. The CDR3 has 13 residues. Germline V lookup: CDR1 MDHEN, CDR2 SYDVKM. Between the trimmed V and J ends, which lost 7 bases and 4 bases, there was a span of 14 bases. CDR3 sequence: CASISTPSYEQYF. The CDR3 nucleotides read TGTGCCAGCATTTCAACCCCCTCTTACGAGCAGTACTTC.

The chain couples TRBV7-9 to TRBJ2-6; D is unclear. CDR3 length: 16 residues. CDR1 SEHNR and CDR2 FQNEAQ come from the germline V gene (reference sequence). V lost 2 bases and J lost 1, with 9 bases in between. CDR3: CASSLRPGSGANVLTF. The CDR3 DNA reads TGTGCCAGCAGCTTAAGGCCCGGTTCTGGGGCCAACGTCCTGACTTTC.

V gene TRBV30 combines with J gene TRBJ2-3; D is unclear. The V and J ends lost 5 bases and 5 bases respectively, with 20 bases between them. Germline values: CDR1 GTSNPN, CDR2 SVGIG (reference sequence). The CDR3 extends over 15 amino acids. DNA of the CDR3: TGTGCCTGGTCTGTATCCACCCCACACGTAGATACGCAGTATTTT. It specifies CAWSVSTPHVDTQYF.

The J gene is TRBJ2-7, the V gene TRBV28; D may be TRBD2 (7 bases). The germline CDR1 and CDR2 sequences are MDHEN and SYDVKM. V gave up 1 base and J gave up 5 bases, with 18 bases separating them. The CDR3 has 16 residues. CDR3: CASSLSVGAGVNEQYF. The CDR3, as DNA: TGTGCCAGCAGTTTATCGGTGGGGGCGGGAGTCAACGAGCAGTACTTC.

The chain combines TRBV7-8 with TRBJ2-2; D is tentatively TRBD1 or TRBD2 (5 bases each). Germline lookup yields CDR1 SGHVS and CDR2 FQNEAQ. V was pared by 6 bases and J by 3 bases, with 20 bases between. The CDR3 contains 17 residues. Here the CDR3 reads CASRVLGRGTDTGELFF. In DNA form, the CDR3 reads TGTGCCAGCAGAGTCCTGGGGCGAGGGACCGACACCGGGGAGCTGTTTTTT. Supplemented by reference TRBV7-8 and TRBJ2-2, the full variable domain reads GAGVSQSPRYKVAKRGQDVALRCDPISGHVSLFWYQQALGQGPEFLTYFQNEAQLDKSGLPSDRFFAERPEGSVSTLKIQRTQQEDSAVYLCASRVLGRGTDTGELFFGEGSRLTVL.

The chain links TRBV7-9 to TRBJ1-1; D ambiguous. V lost 5 bases and J 1 base, leaving 8 bases between the germline ends. The germline CDR1 and CDR2 sequences are SEHNR and FQNEAQ (reference sequence). The CDR3 is 13 amino acids. The CDR3 is CASSPQQNTEAFF. As DNA, the CDR3 is TGTGCCAGCAGCCCACAGCAGAACACTGAAGCTTTCTTT.

The gene calls are TRBV5-1 and TRBJ2-1; 12 bases align to TRBD2. Germline V CDR1 and CDR2: SGHRS, YFSETQ. The V gene end was trimmed by 3 bases and the J gene end by 7 bases; junction bases not matched to a gene: 8. The CDR3 has 16 residues. CDR3 loop: CASSSRLAGGGNEQFF. The DNA for the CDR3 is TGCGCCAGCAGCTCCCGTCTAGCGGGGGGGGGTAATGAGCAGTTCTTC.

This chain links TRBV6-5 with TRBJ1-1, with D possibly TRBD1 on 6 matching bases. Trimming removed 2 bases from V and 1 base from J, with 14 bases in between. Germline V CDR1 and CDR2: MNHEY, SVGAGI. The CDR3 spans 16 residues. The CDR3 is CASSYGGGGPNTEAFF. In DNA form, the CDR3 reads TGTGCCAGCAGTTACGGTGGTGGGGGCCCGAACACTGAAGCTTTCTTT.

V is TRBV28 and J is TRBJ2-1; 8 positions agree with TRBD2. Germline CDR1 reads MDHEN; CDR2 reads SYDVKM. The CDR3 runs 16 residues. J lost 3 bases, V lost 6 bases, and 10 bases had no gene match. CDR3 in DNA: TGTGCCAGCAGCTCCCTAGCGGGCATGAGCTACAATGAGCAGTTCTTC. Protein product: CASSSLAGMSYNEQFF.

This chain links TRBV5-1 with TRBJ2-7; D not certain. V was cut by 2 bases and J by 2 bases, with 8 bases left in between. Germline loops: CDR1 SGHRS, CDR2 YFSETQ. The CDR3 sequence is 13 residues long. The CDR3 sequence is CASSLQQTYEQYF. For the CDR3, the DNA is TGCGCCAGCAGCTTACAGCAAACCTACGAGCAGTACTTC.

This rearrangement joins TRBV5-1 to TRBJ2-5; D is uncertain. V lost 4 bases and J 2 bases, leaving 12 bases between the germline ends. The CDR3 length is 14 residues. Per the germline V gene, CDR1 is SGHRS and CDR2 is YFSETQ. CDR3 nucleotide sequence: TGCGCCAGCAGCCTGACTGAACAGCAAGAGACCCAGTACTTC. This gives the protein CASSLTEQQETQYF.